This T cell receptor beta chain was documented in a study of T-cell memory formation after mild COVID-19. Study-wide background: The TCR clusters were mostly specific to one donor.

The germline V gene has CDR1 MNHEY and CDR2 SVGAGI. Trimming left V 1 base short and J 4 bases short, with 11 bases between. The CDR3 runs 14 residues. As concerns this clonotype: The antigen is unknown.

Whole-study results and caveats: Confirmation of SARS-CoV-2 specificity was lacking for second-wave clones peaking day 37. Shrinking CD4+ clones were chiefly CM and EM; CD8+ ones were chiefly EMRA.

5'RACE primed at constant segments yielded TCR alpha and TCR beta cDNA libraries bearing sample barcodes and UMIs. TCRdb itself ran the 5' RACE reads through MiXCR, one entry per CDR3 protein. The sample lists about 450,000 distinct CDR3 sequences, 20% to 30% occurring once. The chain has TRBV6-5 and TRBJ2-7; D might be TRBD2 (5 bases). The receptor's source is an adult woman who had mild COVID-19 (a few samples of this study predate the infection). Cell type and time point are not known. Sequenced material: PBMCs or a T cell subset sorted from them (not recorded which). The CDR3 sequence: CASSYLRAEYEQYF. The CDR3 nucleotides read TGTGCCAGCAGTTACTTACGAGCGGAGTACGAGCAGTACTTC.